The clone carrying this TCR beta chain has just a few counts. What it recognizes is unknown. This entry comes from a study of blood T cells in healthy people across ages. CDR1 SEHNR and CDR2 FQNEAQ come from the germline V gene (reference sequence). CDR3 length: 17 residues. V lost 5 bases to trimming and J lost 4 bases, with 21 bases between them. Overall study results and limits: Older age coincided with a roughly linear decline in TCR beta diversity per million T cells. Whereas aged donors had fewer naive CD4+ cells, long-lived donors had more of them and higher diversity.

PCR was performed a second time for 7 to 11 cycles using a sample-barcoded 5' primer and a J-beta primer mix. MiXCR was run by TCRdb on the 5' RACE reads, yielding one entry per CDR3 protein. The top ten hold 15% to 20% of the sample, which has more than 700,000 distinct CDR3 sequences, 46% seen once. The TCR sequence derives from a man older than 75 in good health. The source material was blood. V usage is TRBV7-9 and J usage is TRBJ2-1; possible D gene TRBD1, 7 bases. CDR3 sequence (DNA): TGTGCCAGCAGCCCGACCGCACCAGGGGGACTTTACAATGAGCAGTTCTTC. Translation gives CASSPTAPGGLYNEQFF.